This T cell receptor beta chain appears in the sequencing data of a study of cytomegalovirus exposure and HLA in healthy donors. Primers included in the PCR were 60 Vbeta and 13 Jbeta primers. Profiled with immunoSEQ multiplex PCR; TCRdb holds only in-frame clones, not every one. The repertoire holds about 94,000 clones, with 81% as singletons. The CDR3 has 14 residues. Per germline, CDR1 SGHTA and CDR2 FQGTGA. The V gene lost 2 bases and the J gene lost 4 bases, with 11 bases spanning the gap. Specimen: PBMCs. This rearrangement joins TRBV7-3 to TRBJ1-1; D gene unclear. The clonotype comes from a human donor in good health. The CDR3 region is CASSLEGGFTEAFF. CDR3 in DNA: TGTGCCAGCAGCTTAGAGGGAGGGTTCACTGAAGCTTTCTTT.